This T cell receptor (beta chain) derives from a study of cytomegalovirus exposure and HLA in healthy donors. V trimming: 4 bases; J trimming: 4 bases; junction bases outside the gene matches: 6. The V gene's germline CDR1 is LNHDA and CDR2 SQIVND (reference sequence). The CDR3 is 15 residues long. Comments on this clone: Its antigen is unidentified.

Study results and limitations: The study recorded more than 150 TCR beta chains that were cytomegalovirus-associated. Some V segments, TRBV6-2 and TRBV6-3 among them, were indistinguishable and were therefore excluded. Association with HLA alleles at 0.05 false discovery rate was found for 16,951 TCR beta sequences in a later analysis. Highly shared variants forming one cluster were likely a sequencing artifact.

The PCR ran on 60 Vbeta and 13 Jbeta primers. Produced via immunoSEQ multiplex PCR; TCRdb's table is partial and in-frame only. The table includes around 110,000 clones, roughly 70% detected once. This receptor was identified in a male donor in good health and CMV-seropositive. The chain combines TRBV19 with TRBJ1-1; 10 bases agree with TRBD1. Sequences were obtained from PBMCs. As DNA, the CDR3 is TGTGCCAGTAGTACGTTGACAGGGGGCATCACTGAAGCTTTCTTT. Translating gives CASSTLTGGITEAFF.